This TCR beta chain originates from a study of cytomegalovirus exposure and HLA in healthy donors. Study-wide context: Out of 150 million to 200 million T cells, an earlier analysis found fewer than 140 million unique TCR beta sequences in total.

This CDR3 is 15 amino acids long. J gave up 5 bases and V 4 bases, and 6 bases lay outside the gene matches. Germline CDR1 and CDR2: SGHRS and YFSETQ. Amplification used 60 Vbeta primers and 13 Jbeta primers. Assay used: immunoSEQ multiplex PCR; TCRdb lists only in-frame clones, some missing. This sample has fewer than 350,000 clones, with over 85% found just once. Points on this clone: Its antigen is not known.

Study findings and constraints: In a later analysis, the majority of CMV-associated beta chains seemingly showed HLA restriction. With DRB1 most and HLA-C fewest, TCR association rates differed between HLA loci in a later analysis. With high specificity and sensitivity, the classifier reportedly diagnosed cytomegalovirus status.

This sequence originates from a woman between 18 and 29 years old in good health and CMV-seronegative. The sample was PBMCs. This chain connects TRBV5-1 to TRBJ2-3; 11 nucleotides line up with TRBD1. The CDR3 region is CASSRGQGAGDTQYF. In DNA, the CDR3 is TGCGCCAGCAGCCGCGGACAGGGGGCAGGAGATACGCAGTATTTT.